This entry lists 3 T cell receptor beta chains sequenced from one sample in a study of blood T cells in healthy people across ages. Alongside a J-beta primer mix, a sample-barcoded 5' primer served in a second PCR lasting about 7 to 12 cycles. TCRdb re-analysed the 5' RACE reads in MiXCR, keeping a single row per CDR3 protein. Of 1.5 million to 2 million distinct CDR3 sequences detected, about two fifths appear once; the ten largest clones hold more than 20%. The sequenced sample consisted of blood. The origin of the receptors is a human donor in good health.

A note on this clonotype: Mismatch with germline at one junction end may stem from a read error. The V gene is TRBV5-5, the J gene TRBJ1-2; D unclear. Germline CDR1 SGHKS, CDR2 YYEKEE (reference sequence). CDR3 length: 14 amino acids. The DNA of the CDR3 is TGTGCCAGCAGGTTGGGAGGCCCGACCTATGGCTACACCTTC. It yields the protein CASRLGGPTYGYTF.

CDR3 residues: CSVEDFLANSYNEQFF. The DNA of the CDR3 is TGCAGCGTTGAAGATTTCCTAGCGAATTCCTACAATGAGCAGTTCTTC. The chain carries TRBV29-1 and TRBJ2-1; TRBD2 might be the D (6 bases). Germline values: CDR1 SQVTM, CDR2 ANQGSEA. V was pared by 0 bases and J by 1 base, with 13 bases between. The CDR3 totals 16 residues.

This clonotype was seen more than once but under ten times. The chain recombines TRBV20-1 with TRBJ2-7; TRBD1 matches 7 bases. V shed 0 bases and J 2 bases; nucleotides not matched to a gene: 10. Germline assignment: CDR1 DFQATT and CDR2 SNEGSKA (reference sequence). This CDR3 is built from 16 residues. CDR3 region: CSARDLSRQGAYEQYF. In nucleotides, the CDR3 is TGCAGTGCTAGAGATTTAAGTCGACAGGGCGCCTACGAGCAGTACTTC.